The clone carrying this TCR beta chain was recorded a few times. The CDR3 runs to 13 residues. Germline CDR1 reads SGHTA; CDR2 reads FQGNSA. The V end lost 4 bases, the J end lost 10 bases, and 14 bases lay between the germline ends. The sample comes from a study of cytomegalovirus exposure and HLA in healthy donors. A multiplex PCR was run with 60 Vbeta primers and 13 Jbeta primers. Profiled with immunoSEQ multiplex PCR; TCRdb holds only in-frame clones, not every one. The sample contains around 300,000 clones, under 80% of which appear only once. The TCR was taken from a female donor in good health and CMV-seronegative. The specimen was PBMCs. V and J are TRBV7-2 and TRBJ2-1; tentatively, D is TRBD1 (8 bases). The CDR3 sequence: CASSSDRGGEQFF. The CDR3 coding sequence is TGTGCCAGCAGCTCAGACAGGGGAGGGGAGCAGTTCTTC.